Sequencing of this T cell receptor beta chain was carried out in a study of lymphopenia after photon versus proton radiotherapy. Study results and caveats: After the lymphocyte nadir, photon-treated repertoires showed oligoclonal expansion, especially of CD8+ Temra cells.

The CDR3 spans 16 residues. CDR1 and CDR2 from the germline V gene are SNHLY and FYNNEI. Trimming pared 2 bases from V and 3 bases from J, leaving 14 bases between. The method was immunoSEQ multiplex PCR; TCRdb's version includes in-frame clones alone and lacks a portion of them. The sample consists of around 63,000 clones, around 87% of them appearing once. On this clone itself: Its specificity is not known.

V gene TRBV2 combines with J gene TRBJ1-5; a weak D match, TRBD1 (6 bases). Material: peripheral blood, obtained from a patient treated with proton-based radiotherapy. The clonotype comes from an elderly man with esophageal cancer. The DNA for the CDR3 is TGTGCCAGCAGTGAATCGGGGGCGGGCGTCAATCAGCCCCAGCATTTT. Translated: CASSESGAGVNQPQHF. Full variable domain (rest looked up from reference TRBV2 and TRBJ1-5): EPEVTQTPSHQVTQMGQEVILRCVPISNHLYFYWYRQILGQKVEFLVSFYNNEISEKSEIFDDQFSVERPDGSNFTLKIRSTKLEDSAMYFCASSESGAGVNQPQHFGDGTRLSIL.